The 14 T cell receptor beta chains in this list originate from one sample, sequenced in a study of neoadjuvant anti-PD-1 for oral cavity cancer. The protocol was immunoSEQ multiplex PCR, while the TCRdb copy is restricted to in-frame clones and leaves out a portion. Of more than 10,000 clones listed, about 65% were seen once; the top ten hold approximately 2%. The sample here was PBMCs, taken before nivolumab (anti-PD-1) treatment. The origin of the receptors is a person aged 40 to 85 with oral cavity squamous cell carcinoma.

V usage is TRBV11-2 and J usage is TRBJ1-6; weak D call: TRBD1 (5 bases). The V end lost 4 bases, the J end lost 6 bases, and 10 bases lay between the germline ends. The CDR3 has 14 residues. CDR1 is SGHAT, CDR2 FQNNGV, per germline. As DNA, the CDR3 is TGTGCCAGCAGCTCCGGGGCAGCTAATTCACCCCTCCACTTT. Its protein is CASSSGAANSPLHF. Filled out from reference TRBV11-2 and TRBJ1-6, the complete variable domain reads EAGVAQSPRYKIIEKRQSVAFWCNPISGHATLYWYQQILGQGPKLLIQFQNNGVVDDSQLPKDRFSAERLKGVDSTLKIQPAKLEDSAVYLCASSSGAANSPLHFGNGTRLTVT.

The chain recombines TRBV6-1 with TRBJ1-2; tentatively, D is TRBD1 (6 bases). Trimming pared 9 bases from V and 0 bases from J, leaving 17 bases between. Germline V gives CDR1 MNHNS, CDR2 SASEGT. This CDR3 has 15 residues. As DNA, the CDR3 is TGTGCCAGTTACGAGAGGGACATGACTAACTATGGCTACACCTTC. It codes for CASYERDMTNYGYTF.

The V call is TRBV7-9, the J call TRBJ1-2; the D gene is possibly TRBD1 (5 bases). CDR3 length equals 14 residues. Trimming removed 5 bases from V and 0 bases from J, with 10 bases in between. Germline loops: CDR1 SEHNR, CDR2 FQNEAQ (reference sequence). CDR3 in amino acids: CASSPEGANYGYTF. The CDR3 region has the DNA TGTGCCAGCAGCCCCGAAGGGGCTAACTATGGCTACACCTTC.

In its sample, this clone was seen a few times. The chain is built from TRBV19 and TRBJ1-4, with D perhaps TRBD1 (5 bases). The CDR3 has 15 residues. Germline V CDR1 and CDR2: LNHDA, SQIVND (reference sequence). The ends were cut back, 5 bases at V and 5 bases at J, with 15 bases in the middle. The CDR3 loop is CASSGGGVPNEKLFF. In DNA, the CDR3 is TGTGCCAGTAGTGGGGGAGGGGTCCCCAATGAAAAACTGTTTTTT.

V is TRBV6-6 and J is TRBJ2-7; possible D gene TRBD1, 6 bases. Trimming removed 6 bases at V and 7 bases at J, with 16 bases between. From germline, CDR1 is MNHNY and CDR2 SVGAGI (reference sequence). The CDR3 covers 13 residues. CDR3 nucleotide sequence: TGTGCCAGCAGCCTGAGGACAGCCGGGGAGCAGTACTTC. Protein sequence: CASSLRTAGEQYF.

The chain joins TRBV6-5 to TRBJ2-1, with D unresolved. This CDR3 has 11 residues. Per germline, CDR1 MNHEY and CDR2 SVGAGI. V was pared by 6 bases and J by 11 bases, with 11 bases between. CDR3 residues: CASSDRTQQFF. The CDR3 nucleotides are TGTGCCAGCAGCGATCGGACCCAGCAGTTCTTC.

V usage is TRBV6-6 and J usage is TRBJ1-5; D unclear. The ends were cut back, 6 bases at V and 0 bases at J, with 9 bases in the middle. Germline V CDR1 and CDR2: MNHNY, SVGAGI (reference sequence). The CDR3 runs 14 residues. This CDR3 is CASSERHSNQPQHF. The CDR3 DNA reads as TGTGCCAGCAGCGAACGGCATAGCAATCAGCCCCAGCATTTT.

In this sample, this clone turned up a few times. The V call is TRBV28, the J call TRBJ2-1, with a possible D match to TRBD2 (6 bases). Between the trimmed V and J ends, which lost 6 bases and 4 bases, there was a span of 13 bases. The CDR3 contains 14 residues. Germline assignment: CDR1 MDHEN and CDR2 SYDVKM. As DNA, the CDR3 is TGTGCCAGCAGCCCTCGGGAGAGGTACAATGAGCAGTTCTTC. Translation gives CASSPRERYNEQFF.

This chain links TRBV10-1 with TRBJ2-3, with TRBD2 matching over 7 bases. CDR3 length: 11 residues. The germline V gene has CDR1 WNHNN and CDR2 SYGVQD (reference sequence). The ends lost 8 bases at V and 5 bases at J; junction bases unmatched: 1. This chain's CDR3 is CASGLVDTQYF. The CDR3 DNA sequence: TGCGCCAGCGGACTAGTAGATACGCAGTATTTT.

This clone came up a few times. This chain joins TRBV9 and TRBJ1-2; 7 nucleotides line up with TRBD1. With 7 bases clipped from V and 4 bases from J, the junction kept 7 bases outside the gene matches. CDR1 and CDR2 (germline): SGDLS, YYNGEE. The CDR3 is 13 residues long. The CDR3 reads CASGFGTAYGYTF. The CDR3 nucleotides are TGTGCCAGCGGCTTCGGGACAGCCTATGGCTACACCTTC. Drawing the rest from reference TRBV9 and TRBJ1-2, the complete variable domain is DSGVTQTPKHLITATGQRVTLRCSPRSGDLSVYWYQQSLDQGLQFLIQYYNGEERAKGNILERFSAQQFPDLHSELNLSSLELGDSALYFCASGFGTAYGYTFGSGTRLTVV.

The chain couples TRBV5-1 to TRBJ2-1; TRBD1 or TRBD2 may be the D gene (5 bases each). Germline CDR1 and CDR2: SGHRS and YFSETQ. Trimming took off 4 bases at V and 0 bases at J, with 8 bases between the two ends. The CDR3 has 14 residues. Here the CDR3 reads CASSGTSSYNEQFF. The CDR3 coding sequence is TGCGCCAGCAGCGGGACGAGCTCCTACAATGAGCAGTTCTTC.

V gene TRBV29-1 combines with J gene TRBJ2-1, with TRBD2 identical over 8 bases. CDR1 SQVTM and CDR2 ANQGSEA come from the germline V gene. This CDR3 is 14 amino acids long. J lost 6 bases, V lost 7 bases, and 11 bases had no gene match. In DNA form, the CDR3 reads TGCAGCGCCGCCCGGGGGGCGGGAGGCAATGAGCAGTTCTTC. Encoded protein: CSAARGAGGNEQFF.

This clone showed up just a few times. The gene calls are TRBV9 and TRBJ1-3; TRBD1 might be the D (5 bases). The germline gives CDR1 SGDLS, CDR2 YYNGEE. Trimming removed 0 bases from V and 6 bases from J, with 10 bases in between. The CDR3 runs to 14 residues. CDR3 amino acids: CASSVETETNTIYF. CDR3 in DNA: TGTGCCAGCAGCGTAGAGACAGAGACAAACACCATATATTTT. Supplemented by reference TRBV9 and TRBJ1-3, the full variable domain reads DSGVTQTPKHLITATGQRVTLRCSPRSGDLSVYWYQQSLDQGLQFLIQYYNGEERAKGNILERFSAQQFPDLHSELNLSSLELGDSALYFCASSVETETNTIYFGEGSWLTVV.

This clone was counted a few times. The junction shows a germline mismatch at one end, possibly a read error. The CDR3 reads CASSYSLTSGITGELFF. Here the CDR3 DNA reads TGTGCTAGCAGCTATAGCCTCACTAGCGGGATAACCGGGGAGCTGTTTTTT. This sequence joins TRBV7-7 and TRBJ2-2; 10 bases match TRBD2. The CDR3 consists of 17 residues. CDR1 and CDR2 (germline): SSHAT, FNYEAQ (reference sequence).